The clone carrying this TCR beta chain was picked up a small number of times. The antigen is undetermined. Coverage ceases 3 residues before the CDR3 finishes, and the germline J gene fills in the end. The record originates from a study of T cell clonality in common variable immunodeficiency. Findings and limits, study-wide: Common variable immunodeficiency TCR beta sequences reportedly had fewer deletions and N-nucleotide insertions.

The CDR3 is made up of 12 amino acids. The V segment lost 2 bases and the J segment 7 bases; nucleotides outside the gene matches: 2. CDR1 and CDR2 (germline): GTSNPN, SVGIG (reference sequence). Profiled with immunoSEQ multiplex PCR; TCRdb holds only in-frame clones, not every one. Recorded here are around 21,000 clones, none singletons. Sequenced material: peripheral blood mononuclear cells. V gene TRBV30 combines with J gene TRBJ2-1, with 7 bases lining up with TRBD1. This receptor was taken from a human donor with common variable immunodeficiency. The sequenced CDR3 bases are TGTGCCTGGAGTATACAGGGGAATGAG. It specifies CAWSIQGNE. The complete CDR3 reads CAWSIQGNEQFF.